Sequencing of this TCR beta chain was carried out in a study of blood T cell repertoires in COVID-19. Study-level information: Specimens from acute and convalescent COVID-19 originated in the United States, Italy and Spain.

Measured with immunoSEQ multiplex PCR; TCRdb has only the in-frame clones, and not every one. The table includes about 170,000 clones, 84% detected once. This clone was seen a handful of times. Trimming took 2 bases from V and 4 from J; bases not matched to a gene: 13. The CDR3 runs 17 residues. Germline V gene lookup returns CDR1 MDHEN and CDR2 SYDVKM. The V and J genes are TRBV28 and TRBJ1-1, with 7 nucleotides matching TRBD1. The TCR comes from a woman aged 70-85 years with COVID-19, enrolled during active disease. What was sequenced was peripheral blood. The CDR3 DNA reads TGTGCCAGCAGTTTAAGGACAGGCCCCCTTGGTATCACTGAAGCTTTCTTT. Translating it yields CASSLRTGPLGITEAFF.